The following is a T cell receptor (beta chain) sequence with its context. These data are taken from a study of blood T cell repertoires in COVID-19. In the study overall: Sites across the United States, Italy and Spain contributed samples from acute and convalescent COVID-19. Sources were T cells, B-cell-depleted T cells, or PBMCs; the material itself was cDNA or gDNA.

CDR1 SQVTM and CDR2 ANQGSEA come from the germline V gene. The CDR3 length is 12 residues. Between the trimmed V and J ends, which lost 7 bases and 2 bases, there was a span of 6 bases. Data came from immunoSEQ multiplex PCR; TCRdb stores just in-frame clones and leaves some out. This sample has around 160,000 clones, with roughly 90% found just once. Input material: peripheral blood. The sequence was collected from a human donor in a cohort sampled during active COVID-19. This chain connects TRBV29-1 to TRBJ2-6; no clear D gene. The CDR3 spells CSAQTGANVLTF. The DNA of the CDR3 is TGCAGCGCCCAAACTGGGGCCAACGTCCTGACTTTC.